The next 5 T cell receptor beta chains were all read from a single sample in a study of vaccination and CD4 T cells after COVID-19 (dated by TCRdb to between 2021 and 2024). Interpreted using the paper, the treatment or condition label stands for: approximately nine-day PBMC culture with coronavirus spike peptide pools or control peptides (ViraFEST assay). Antigens of these TCRs are unknown. Libraries came from PCR. The sequencer listed for this sample is Illumina iSeq 100. DNA from cultured CD4+ T cells was subjected to TCR sequencing with the Oncomine TCR Beta short-read assay at the Johns Hopkins FTIC core. Clones were called with MiXCR by TCRdb after fastp trimmed the public reads at Q25, and only in-frame beta chains were retained. A single entry per CDR3 protein holds the most common genes and DNA from its merged rows. Here the sample has fewer than 25,000 distinct CDR3 sequences; around 49% occur a single time. The ten biggest clones cover roughly 6.1% of the sample.

The specimen was CD4+ T cells from blood, cultured in vitro. The receptors stem from a human donor who had recovered from COVID-19.

This clonotype has just a few counts. The V call is TRBV19, the J call TRBJ2-3, with D possibly called TRBD1 or TRBD2 (5 bases each). The germline V gene has CDR1 LNHDA and CDR2 SQIVND (reference sequence). V was pared by 10 bases and J by 0 bases, with 20 bases between. This CDR3 contains 16 residues. CDR3 sequence: CATRAPGRASTDTQYF. The CDR3 nucleotides are TGTGCCACCCGCGCTCCGGGGCGGGCGAGCACAGATACGCAGTATTTT.

This clonotype was counted only a few times. V usage is TRBV6-5 and J usage is TRBJ1-5, with 7 positions matching TRBD1. The CDR3 is made up of 15 amino acids. The ends lost 0 bases at V and 11 bases at J; junction bases unmatched: 10. Per the germline V gene, CDR1 is MNHEY and CDR2 is SVGAGI. CDR3 DNA sequence: TGTGCCAGCAGTTACTCCGGACAGGCTCGGGGGTCCCAGCATTTT. Translation gives CASSYSGQARGSQHF.

This chain connects TRBV20-1 to TRBJ1-4, with unresolved D. The germline V gene has CDR1 DFQATT and CDR2 SNEGSKA (reference sequence). V lost 0 bases to trimming and J lost 5 bases, with 4 bases between them. The CDR3 has 12 amino acids. CDR3 sequence (DNA): TGCAGTGCTAGAGATGCCAATGAAAAACTGTTTTTT. It encodes CSARDANEKLFF.

This clonotype was picked up one time. The chain couples TRBV6-1 to TRBJ1-1; D gene ambiguous. Germline V lookup: CDR1 MNHNS, CDR2 SASEGT. V was pared by 5 bases and J by 11 bases, with 27 bases between. The CDR3 is made up of 16 amino acids. CDR3 in DNA: TGTGCCAGCAGTCCCCTCTCTCGTAGCAGGCCTCGGGAGGCTTTCTTT. Translation gives CASSPLSRSRPREAFF.

The chain recombines TRBV2 with TRBJ2-7; unclear D gene. The germline V gene has CDR1 SNHLY and CDR2 FYNNEI. The CDR3 has 13 amino acids. The ends were cut back, 6 bases at V and 2 bases at J, with 11 bases in the middle. As DNA, the CDR3 is TGTGCCAGCAGACTGACGGTTGCCTACGAGCAGTACTTC. Its translation is CASRLTVAYEQYF.